The clone carrying this T cell receptor beta chain was picked up many times. Antigen: not known. This sample is part of a study of early T cells in non-severe SARS-CoV-2 infection. Overall study context: Sequencing of bulk RNA from unsorted whole blood was done, without chain pairing. Notes on the study in general: Reliance on VDJdb matching favored anti-spike CD8 responses; private and CD4 specificities were missed.

Germline V gene sequence: CDR1 MDHEN, CDR2 SYDVKM. The CDR3 is 12 residues long. J was trimmed by 6 bases and V by 2 bases; bases with no gene match: 0. Individual cDNA molecules were tagged with unique molecular identifiers. MiXCR, run by TCRdb on the 5' RACE reads, gives a single entry per CDR3 protein. The sample includes about 83,000 distinct CDR3 sequences, about 10% of them seen just once. The receptor's source is an adult who was a healthcare worker with PCR-confirmed SARS-CoV-2 infection or an uninfected control (not recorded which). The source material was whole blood, sampled at baseline. The chain has TRBV28 and TRBJ2-7; 8 bases are a match to TRBD1. CDR3 DNA: TGTGCCAGCAGTTTACAGGGGGCCGAGCAGTACTTC. Translated, it gives CASSLQGAEQYF.